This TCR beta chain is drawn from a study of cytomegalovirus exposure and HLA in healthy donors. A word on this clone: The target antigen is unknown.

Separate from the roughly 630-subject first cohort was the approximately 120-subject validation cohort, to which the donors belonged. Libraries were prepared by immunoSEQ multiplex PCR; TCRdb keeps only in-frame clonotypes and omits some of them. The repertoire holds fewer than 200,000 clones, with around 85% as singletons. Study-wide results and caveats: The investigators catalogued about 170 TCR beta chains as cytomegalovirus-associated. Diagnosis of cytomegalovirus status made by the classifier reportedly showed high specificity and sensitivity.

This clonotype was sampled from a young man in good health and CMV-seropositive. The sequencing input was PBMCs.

The CDR3 DNA is TGTGCCAGCAGCCCTGCAGGGGGGATGGGAGAGACCCAGTACTTC. It translates to CASSPAGGMGETQYF. This chain uses TRBV11-3 with TRBJ2-5; tentative D call: TRBD1 (7 bases). The V end lost 5 bases, the J end lost 4 bases, and 17 bases lay between the germline ends. The CDR3 has 15 residues. Germline assignment: CDR1 SGHNT and CDR2 YENEEA.